Given below is one TCR beta chain in context. Its antigen is not known. These data are taken from a study of T cell repertoires in cytomegalovirus infection. Study background: TCR beta signatures that were public indicated CMV infection and matching HLA type. Study findings and constraints: The ex vivo response was dominated by HLA-C-restricted CMV-specific TCR beta clonotypes. Carriage of CMV together with the relevant HLA was identifiable through cumulative public TCR beta family frequency.

The CDR3 spans 16 residues. The germline CDR1 and CDR2 sequences are DFQATT and SNEGSKA (reference sequence). Trimming left V 1 base short and J 0 bases short, with 13 bases between. TCRdb reanalysed the reads using MiXCR and keeps one entry per CDR3 protein. The table shows roughly 630,000 distinct CDR3 sequences, with approximately 24% occurring only once. The receptor was isolated from a human donor in good health (CMV status not recorded). Some clones in this sample may be carry-over from other donors' samples. The genes are TRBV20-1 and TRBJ2-1, with D perhaps TRBD2 (5 bases). Sequenced material: CD8+ T cells from PBMCs. The CDR3, as DNA: TGCAGTGCTAGAGTCCGGCGGAGGAACTCCTACAATGAGCAGTTCTTC. It is translated as CSARVRRRNSYNEQFF.